Below, 5 T cell receptor beta chains from the same sample are listed, as sequenced in a study of T cell clones after liver transplantation. Only in-frame clones appear in the TCRdb table, and some are missing; sequencing was by immunoSEQ multiplex PCR. The sample consists of roughly 67,000 clones, 92% of them appearing once. The material sequenced was CD4+ T cells from blood, taken less than 27 months after liver transplant. These receptors were taken from a human patient who received a liver transplant. The graft donor may have contributed some T cells.

The rearrangement joins TRBV19 to TRBJ2-7; D uncertain. Looked up from germline, CDR1 is LNHDA and CDR2 is SQIVND (reference sequence). The CDR3 runs to 12 residues. V was clipped by 0 bases and J by 6 bases, with 6 bases between them. DNA for the CDR3: TGTGCCAGTAGTATAGAGGGGTCCGAGCAGTACTTC. This sequence encodes CASSIEGSEQYF.

The count of this clone is one. The J gene is TRBJ2-1, the V gene TRBV19; 9 bases map to TRBD2. Germline V gives CDR1 LNHDA, CDR2 SQIVND (reference sequence). J was trimmed by 2 bases and V by 4 bases; bases with no gene match: 6. There are 16 residues in the CDR3. The DNA of the CDR3 is TGTGCCAGTAGTACGACTAGCGGATTGACCTACAATGAGCAGTTCTTC. Its translation: CASSTTSGLTYNEQFF.

The chain combines TRBV29-1 with TRBJ1-4; 7 nucleotides match TRBD1. The trim removed 5 bases at V and 6 bases at J, leaving 6 bases unmatched. The germline gives CDR1 SQVTM, CDR2 ANQGSEA. The CDR3 covers 13 residues. The CDR3, as DNA: TGCAGCGTTATTCGAACAGGGGATGAAAAACTGTTTTTT. It specifies CSVIRTGDEKLFF.

V gene TRBV18 combines with J gene TRBJ2-2; TRBD1 matches 7 bases. Germline V gene data show CDR1 as KGHSH and CDR2 as LQKENI. CDR3 length equals 16 residues. The V and J ends lost 3 bases and 1 base, in that order; junction bases with no gene match: 5. The CDR3 bases are TGTGCCAGCTCACCGGGACAGAGAGGGAACACCGGGGAGCTGTTTTTT. Amino acids: CASSPGQRGNTGELFF.

The genes are TRBV6-1 and TRBJ2-7, with TRBD1 matching over 8 bases. There are 15 residues in the CDR3. V lost 6 bases and J lost 9; bases outside the gene matches: 16. Germline V CDR1 and CDR2: MNHNS, SASEGT. The CDR3 nucleotides are TGTGCCAGCAGACCTACCGACAGGGGTGCCCTTGTGCAGTACTTC. It encodes CASRPTDRGALVQYF.